The clone carrying this T cell receptor (beta chain) was seen ten or more times. The data were taken from a study of T cells in Graves' hyperthyroidism and ophthalmopathy. Using RNA transcripts as the source, TCR beta CDR3 regions were amplified. Using the HTBI primer set, a first-round RT-PCR was run on the TCR CDR3. TCRdb ran MiXCR on the multiplex PCR reads and lists one entry per CDR3 protein. The data hold about 300,000 distinct CDR3 sequences, with about 19% observed a single time. Source material for PBMCs was more than 9.5 ml fresh peripheral blood. The CDR3 sequence is 14 residues long. Germline loops: CDR1 MNHNS, CDR2 SASEGT. The V end lost 2 bases, the J end lost 1 base, and 8 bases lay between the germline ends.

The chain uses TRBV6-1 and TRBJ1-1, with unresolved D. The sequenced sample consisted of blood. The sequence came from a middle-aged man with Graves' ophthalmopathy. The CDR3 region is CASSEFRQNTEAFF. The CDR3 DNA reads as TGTGCCAGCAGTGAATTCCGGCAGAACACTGAAGCTTTCTTT.